Presented here are 20 T cell receptor beta chains from one specimen sequenced in a study of blood T cell repertoires in COVID-19. The protocol was immunoSEQ multiplex PCR, while the TCRdb copy is restricted to in-frame clones and leaves out a portion. The repertoire has some 510,000 clones, roughly 90% of them found once; the top ten carry about 2%. The sample comprised PBMCs or T cells enriched from blood (not recorded which). The receptors stem from a woman aged 35 to 49 who had recovered from COVID-19.

The chain joins TRBV27 to TRBJ1-5; a possible D gene is TRBD1 (6 bases). Germline CDR1 reads MNHEY; CDR2 reads SMNVEV (reference sequence). Trimming removed 5 bases from V and 5 bases from J, with 10 bases in between. This CDR3 has 13 amino acids. In DNA form, the CDR3 reads TGTGCCAGCAGTGGACAGACCCATCAGCCCCAGCATTTT. Protein: CASSGQTHQPQHF.

The rearrangement links TRBV3-1 (or the pseudogene TRBV3-2) to TRBJ2-4; D unclear. V gave up 2 bases and J gave up 0 bases, with 2 bases separating them. This CDR3 has 13 residues. From germline, CDR1 is LGHDT and CDR2 YNNKEL (reference sequence). The CDR3 coding sequence is TGTGCCAGCAGCCAACTAGCCAAAAACATTCAGTACTTC. It translates to CASSQLAKNIQYF.

V gene TRBV9 combines with J gene TRBJ2-1; no clear D gene. This CDR3 is built from 15 residues. Deletions cut 4 bases from V and 0 bases from J, with 11 bases between. In germline, CDR1 is SGDLS, CDR2 YYNGEE. The CDR3 reads CASSLLGSSYNEQFF. The CDR3 DNA follows: TGTGCCAGCAGCCTTCTAGGTAGCTCCTACAATGAGCAGTTCTTC.

J is TRBJ2-1 and V is TRBV4-3; 10 bases align to TRBD2. V lost 1 base, J lost 11 bases, and 8 bases stayed unmatched. Germline lookup yields CDR1 LGHNA and CDR2 YSLEER. This CDR3 region has 15 residues. This CDR3 is CASSQVLAGAFQQFF. The DNA of the CDR3 is TGCGCCAGCAGCCAAGTGCTAGCGGGAGCTTTTCAGCAGTTCTTC.

V gene TRBV9 combines with J gene TRBJ2-3; D not resolved. Trimming removed 5 bases from V and 5 bases from J, with 15 bases in between. The CDR3 length is 14 residues. Germline values: CDR1 SGDLS, CDR2 YYNGEE. The CDR3 DNA sequence: TGTGCCAGCAGTGATAGTCCCAGGCAAGATACGCAGTATTTT. This sequence encodes CASSDSPRQDTQYF.

The CDR3 sequence is CASSPRTSGTLTDTQYF. The CDR3 bases are TGTGCCAGCAGCCCCAGGACTAGCGGGACGCTAACAGATACGCAGTATTTT. V usage is TRBV7-9 and J usage is TRBJ2-3; TRBD2 agrees at 12 bases. V was clipped by 5 bases and J by 3 bases; unmatched bases: 9. This CDR3 comprises 17 residues. Germline CDR1 is SEHNR and CDR2 is FQNEAQ (reference sequence).

The chain uses TRBV9 and TRBJ2-1; 7 bases are a match to TRBD1. J gave up 7 bases and V 0 bases, and 10 bases lay outside the gene matches. The germline CDR1 and CDR2 sequences are SGDLS and YYNGEE. This CDR3 contains 16 residues. This CDR3 is CASSVGGGASNNEQFF. The CDR3 DNA sequence: TGTGCCAGCAGCGTAGGAGGGGGCGCATCGAATAATGAGCAGTTCTTC.

The gene calls are TRBV3-1 (or the pseudogene TRBV3-2) and TRBJ2-1; the D is unclear. Germline V CDR1 and CDR2: LGHDT, YNNKEL (reference sequence). CDR3 size: 17 residues. V lost 3 bases to trimming and J lost 2 bases, with 17 bases between them. This CDR3 reads CASSQDITDLPYNEQFF. The CDR3 nucleotides are TGTGCCAGCAGCCAGGATATAACAGACCTGCCCTACAATGAGCAGTTCTTC.

This clone has more than one count but fewer than ten. The V gene is TRBV3-1 (or the pseudogene TRBV3-2), the J gene TRBJ2-2, with 9 bases lining up with TRBD1. CDR1 is LGHDT, CDR2 YNNKEL, per germline (reference sequence). V lost 3 bases and J lost 4; bases outside the gene matches: 6. CDR3 length: 16 amino acids. CDR3 loop: CASSHRDREVTGELFF. As DNA, the CDR3 is TGTGCCAGCAGCCACCGGGACAGGGAGGTCACCGGGGAGCTGTTTTTT.

The rearrangement uses TRBV25-1 and TRBJ2-7, with D perhaps TRBD1 (6 bases). The CDR3 spans 12 residues. The V gene lost 6 bases and the J gene lost 5 bases, with 11 bases spanning the gap. Germline CDR1 reads MGHDK; CDR2 reads SYGVNS. The CDR3 DNA reads as TGTGCCAGCAGATATACAGGGAACGAGCAGTACTTC. Residues: CASRYTGNEQYF.

This chain links TRBV30 with TRBJ1-5; 8 bases fit TRBD1. The CDR3 is 13 residues long. V dropped 1 base and J dropped 6; count of bases not matched to a gene: 2. Germline V gene lookup returns CDR1 GTSNPN and CDR2 SVGIG (reference sequence). CDR3 in amino acids: CAWSGQGRQPQHF. The CDR3 DNA follows: TGTGCCTGGAGTGGACAGGGGCGTCAGCCCCAGCATTTT.

This chain links TRBV19 with TRBJ2-5; D is undetermined. The CDR3 has 11 residues. V lost 4 bases, J lost 4 bases, and 4 bases lay in between. Germline CDR1 is LNHDA and CDR2 is SQIVND (reference sequence). For the CDR3, the DNA is TGTGCCAGTAGTAACATAGAGACCCAGTACTTC. Residues: CASSNIETQYF.

The chain links TRBV7-8 to TRBJ2-1, with D possibly TRBD1 on 6 matching bases. Trimming removed 3 bases from V and 4 bases from J, with 16 bases in between. CDR1 is SGHVS, CDR2 FQNEAQ, per germline. This CDR3 is built from 16 residues. The CDR3 region has the DNA TGTGCCAGCAGCTTTCTCCAGGGGACCAAGTACAATGAGCAGTTCTTC. As protein: CASSFLQGTKYNEQFF.

The chain is built from TRBV7-9 and TRBJ2-3; 7 bases are shared with TRBD1. V gave up 4 bases and J gave up 3 bases; unmatched junction bases: 4. Germline V gene sequence: CDR1 SEHNR, CDR2 FQNEAQ (reference sequence). The CDR3 spans 14 residues. For the CDR3, the DNA is TGTGCCAGCAGCTCCTGGACAGGTACAGATACGCAGTATTTT. Translating it yields CASSSWTGTDTQYF.

The V gene is TRBV11-2, the J gene TRBJ2-1; weak D call: TRBD2 (6 bases). The germline V and J ends were trimmed by 5 bases and 0 bases, with 17 bases remaining between them. Germline lookup yields CDR1 SGHAT and CDR2 FQNNGV. The CDR3 is 17 amino acids. The chain's CDR3 is CASSQTVGGSSYNEQFF. The CDR3 nucleotides are TGTGCCAGCAGCCAAACGGTGGGGGGTAGCTCCTACAATGAGCAGTTCTTC.

V usage is TRBV5-1 and J usage is TRBJ1-2, with TRBD1 matching over 9 bases. With 3 bases clipped from V and 8 bases from J, the junction kept 8 bases outside the gene matches. The CDR3 spans 14 residues. Germline CDR1 is SGHRS and CDR2 is YFSETQ. CDR3 residues: CASSSGTGRDGYTF. The CDR3 DNA reads TGCGCCAGCAGCTCCGGGACAGGGCGAGACGGCTACACCTTC.

The gene calls are TRBV6-1 and TRBJ1-6, with D perhaps TRBD1 (5 bases). The V gene's germline CDR1 is MNHNS and CDR2 SASEGT. This CDR3 region has 17 residues. V shed 2 bases and J shed 8 bases, with 19 bases lying between them. The CDR3 here is CASSEQGTGRAYSPLHF. For the CDR3, the DNA is TGTGCCAGCAGTGAACAGGGAACAGGCAGAGCATATTCACCCCTCCACTTT.

The CDR3 loop reads CASSLVGLANHEQYF. The CDR3 DNA sequence: TGTGCCAGCAGTTTGGTGGGACTAGCGAACCACGAGCAGTACTTC. The chain links TRBV28 to TRBJ2-7; 10 bases align to TRBD2. With 3 bases clipped from V and 5 bases from J, the junction kept 7 bases outside the gene matches. The length of the CDR3 is 15 residues. CDR1 is MDHEN and CDR2 is SYDVKM in the germline V gene.

The CDR3 coding sequence is TGCAGCGTTGAATCGAGGATAGCTACCACCGGGGAGCTGTTTTTT. This gives the protein CSVESRIATTGELFF. J is TRBJ2-2 and V is TRBV29-1; no clear D gene. Germline values: CDR1 SQVTM, CDR2 ANQGSEA. This CDR3 contains 15 residues. Trimming left V 2 bases short and J 4 bases short, with 14 bases between.

This rearrangement joins TRBV27 to TRBJ1-2; TRBD1 might be the D (5 bases). From germline, CDR1 is MNHEY and CDR2 SMNVEV (reference sequence). This CDR3 region has 14 residues. Deletions cut 6 bases from V and 11 bases from J, with 22 bases between. CDR3 protein: CASRETVYRSWYTF. The CDR3, as DNA: TGTGCCAGCAGAGAAACGGTTTACAGGAGTTGGTACACCTTC.